This section outlines one TCR beta chain sequence together with its context. No antigen is known for it. Base qualities are not provided; no much larger clone lies one nucleotide away. Each collaborating institution followed its own protocols to collect whole blood in K2EDTA tubes. Collaborator samples were shipped for TCRbeta analysis as frozen whole blood, isolated PBMCs, or DNA extracted from either sample type. TCRbeta CDR3 regions were amplified from genomic DNA using the immunoSEQ Assay, a bias-controlled multiplex PCR. As for the authors' bioinformatics: Within the assay, amplification of reference gene primers was used to estimate how many nucleated cells each sample contained. To quantify the absolute abundance of each unique TCRbeta CDR3 rearrangement, sequence reads were collapsed and filtered. For each sample, productive Simpson clonality was calculated as the square root of Simpson's diversity index across productive rearrangements. Held by TCRdb, this immuneACCESS table contains in-frame sequences only and omits some clones. Under half of the omission traces to an unresolved V gene where checked; the cause of the rest is unknown. The DNA was the basis for D and trimming; V, J and clone size are from that table. Recorded for this sample are tens of thousands of clones; over 70% of them occurred a single time. Less than 8.5% of the sample rests with the top ten.

V is cut by 4 bases and J by 1 base, and the space between the germline ends is 10 bases. The germline V gene (reference sequence) gives CDR1 as LGHDT and CDR2 as YNNKEL. Taken from cysteine to phenylalanine, the CDR3 has 14 residues. Only the CDR3 region is kept as DNA, spanning 42 bases read in frame from base 1. This sample is part of a study of blood T cell repertoires in COVID-19 (dated by TCRdb to about 2020). Background on the whole study: Collaborator samples came from the United States, Italy and Spain and covered acute and convalescent phases of COVID-19. The material from the prospective study consisted of cDNA or gDNA derived from T cells, B-cell-depleted T cells, or PBMCs. Subjects who had been exposed to COVID-19, were actively infected with it, or had recovered from it provided the deeply sampled blood TCRbeta repertoires that made up the dataset. The repertoires were made available in a free public database intended to serve as a resource for research on the immune response to SARS-CoV-2. The samples were drawn from the first 160 participants of the ongoing ImmuneRACE study and from 950 to 1,500 subjects provided by 6 global collaborators. Sample metadata almost always included a de-identified subject ID, COVID-19 status, age in years and sex. Where available, HLA class I and class II types were taken from metadata supplied by the sample provider and were not determined by assay-based typing. The paper as a whole reports these results and caveats: How much clinical and demographic metadata was included differed by source and by participant, and the metadata was provided uncurated.

Source material: peripheral blood. This sequence uses TRBV3-1 (or the pseudogene TRBV3-2) and TRBJ1-1, with TRBD1 tentatively as D gene (5 bases match). The clonotype comes from a man aged 50 or older with acute or convalescent COVID-19. The CDR3 region reads CASSLQTANTEAFF. The bases read TGTGCCAGCAGCCTTCAGACAGCGAACACTGAAGCTTTCTTT.